A selection of T cell receptor beta chains follows, all from one sample in a study of response to subunit inactivated influenza vaccine. TCRdb ran MiXCR on the RT-PCR reads and lists one entry per CDR3 protein. The sample includes 500,000 to 600,000 distinct CDR3 sequences, 7.6% of them seen just once. Sequenced material: PBMCs from blood, taken less than 30 months after vaccination. The receptors here all came from a man between 50 and 75 years old who received an inactivated influenza vaccine. The CDR3 runs from the conserved cysteine through the conserved F or W. D genes are given only for firm matches. Clone size, where shown, is once, few, many, or a class for clones that have expanded.

clone_size j_call d_call v_call cdr3_nt cdr3_aa
few TRBJ1-6 NA TRBV12-3/TRBV12-4 TGTGCCAGCAGTTTAAGCAGGTTTAATTCACCCCTCCACTTT CASSLSRFNSPLHF
NA TRBJ2-7 NA TRBV20-1 TGCAGTGCTAGAGATCTGCGGGACTCCAACGAGCAGTACTTC CSARDLRDSNEQYF
NA TRBJ1-2 TRBD1 TRBV12-3/TRBV12-4 TGTGCCAGCAGTTTAGATAGACAGGGGACTCTAGGGGGCTACACCTTC CASSLDRQGTLGGYTF
few TRBJ1-1 NA TRBV14 TGTGCCAGCAGCCATCTGGCGGCTAACACTGAAGCTTTCTTT CASSHLAANTEAFF
many TRBJ2-7 NA TRBV19 TGTGCCAGTAGTATAGATTCTGGCTTCTACGAGCAGTACTTC CASSIDSGFYEQYF
few TRBJ1-1 NA TRBV6-5 TGTGCCAGCAGTTACTCAGAGAGAACTATCACTGAAGCTTTCTTT CASSYSERTITEAFF
many TRBJ2-2 TRBD2 TRBV9 TGTGCCAGCAGCCTAGCGGCTTCCACCGGGGAGCTGTTTTTT CASSLAASTGELFF
few TRBJ2-7 NA TRBV6-1 TGTGCCAGCAGTCCCAGGGGGACTACCTACTCCTACGAGCAGTACTTC CASSPRGTTYSYEQYF
NA TRBJ2-5 TRBD1 TRBV5-1 TGCGCCAGCAGCTTGAACGGACAGGGCCGGGAGACCCAGTACTTC CASSLNGQGRETQYF
many TRBJ2-7 NA TRBV7-2 TGTGCCAGCAGCTTATTGTATAGCGTCTCCTACGAGCAGTACTTC CASSLLYSVSYEQYF
many TRBJ2-1 NA TRBV7-2 TGTGCCAGCAGCTTATATGGAGGGAGCGATGAGCAGTTCTTC CASSLYGGSDEQFF
many TRBJ1-5 NA TRBV20-1 TGCAGTGCAGGGGTCAATTCAAATCAGCCCCAGCATTTT CSAGVNSNQPQHF
few TRBJ2-2 TRBD2 TRBV20-1 TGCAGTGCGGAAGAAGATAGCGGGGTGAACACCGGGGAGCTGTTTTTT CSAEEDSGVNTGELFF
many TRBJ2-4 TRBD2 TRBV9 TGTGCCAGCAGCGTAGGGGTTAGCGGGGGGGAAAACATTCAGTACTTC CASSVGVSGGENIQYF
NA TRBJ1-6 NA TRBV19 TGTGCCAGTAGTAAGGAGGGACAAGAAAATTCACCCCTCCACTTT CASSKEGQENSPLHF
few TRBJ2-1 NA TRBV21-1 TGTGCCAGCAGCAAACCGGCTGGGGATGAGCAGTTCTTC CASSKPAGDEQFF
few TRBJ2-1 TRBD2 TRBV20-1 TGCAGTGCTAGAGATGGGAGTCTCCTAGCGGGAGGTTCCTACAATGAGCAGTTCTTC CSARDGSLLAGGSYNEQFF
few TRBJ2-2 NA TRBV21-1 TGTGCCAGCAGAAGGACAGGGCCCACCGGGGAGCTGTTTTTT CASRRTGPTGELFF
NA TRBJ2-1 TRBD2 TRBV15 TGTGCCACCAGCAGCCGCAATAGCGGGGGGGCCGTTCTGGATGAGCAGTTCTTC CATSSRNSGGAVLDEQFF
few TRBJ2-5 NA TRBV6-1 TGTGCCAGCATCGAAGCTGGGTCCGAGACCCAGTACTTC CASIEAGSETQYF
few TRBJ1-6 TRBD1 TRBV5-1 TGCGCCAGCAGCCCTGGGACAGAACCTAATTCACCCCTCCACTTT CASSPGTEPNSPLHF
many TRBJ2-3 TRBD2 TRBV6-5 TGTGCCAGCAGTTACTCAGGCCTAGCGGGAGGAGGGAGCACAGATACGCAGTATTTT CASSYSGLAGGGSTDTQYF
NA TRBJ2-3 NA TRBV7-2 TGTGCCAGCAGCTTACCGACTAGGGATGGCACAGATACGCAGTATTTT CASSLPTRDGTDTQYF
many TRBJ2-3 NA TRBV29-1 TGCAGCGTTGAATTTAGGCTTCAGGATACGCAGTATTTT CSVEFRLQDTQYF
few TRBJ1-6 NA TRBV11-2 TGTGCCAGCAGCTTAGAGGCAAATTCACCCCTCCACTTT CASSLEANSPLHF
few TRBJ2-2 NA TRBV5-1 TGCGCCAGCAGCTTGGGTCAGGGTGGTTCGACCGGGGAGCTGTTTTTT CASSLGQGGSTGELFF
few TRBJ2-3 NA TRBV20-1 TGCAGTGCTCGAGGCGGGGCAGATACGCAGTATTTT CSARGGADTQYF
NA TRBJ2-7 NA TRBV4-2 TGTGCCAGCAGCCAACTACTAGGGTCTTCCTACGAGCAGTACTTC CASSQLLGSSYEQYF
many TRBJ2-5 NA TRBV29-1 TGCAGCGCCCTAAGGGGCTCGGAGACCCAGTACTTC CSALRGSETQYF
few TRBJ2-7 NA TRBV7-2 TGTGCCAGCAGCCAGCAGAGGTGGGGGCGATACGAGCAGTACTTC CASSQQRWGRYEQYF
NA TRBJ2-1 TRBD1 TRBV7-9 TGTGCCAGCAGCTCCATGGGACAGGGTGGTAGCAATGAGCAGTTCTTC CASSSMGQGGSNEQFF
NA TRBJ2-5 TRBD1 TRBV20-1 TGCAGTGCTACAGGGGACAGCCAAGAGACCCAGTACTTC CSATGDSQETQYF
once TRBJ2-7 NA TRBV27 TGTGCCAGCAGTTCCATCAGGGGACCCACCTACGAGCAGTACTTC CASSSIRGPTYEQYF
few TRBJ1-1 NA TRBV2 TGTGCCAGCAGACGGTCGGGAAATGAAGCTTTCTTT CASRRSGNEAFF
NA TRBJ2-3 TRBD2 TRBV5-1 TGCGCCAGCAGCCCCCTGACCGGACTAGCGGGAATCACAGATACGCAGTATTTT CASSPLTGLAGITDTQYF
many TRBJ1-2 TRBD1 TRBV7-2 TGTGCCAGCAGCTACCCGGGACAGGGGAAGGGTGGCTACACCTTC CASSYPGQGKGGYTF
few TRBJ2-5 NA TRBV4-3 TGCGCCAGCAGCCAAGATCATAGTGGTACCGGGGAGACCCAGTACTTC CASSQDHSGTGETQYF
NA TRBJ2-7 TRBD2 TRBV6-5 TGTGCCAGCAGTTATTGGCTGGACCCTAGCGGGATCTCCTACGAGCAGTACTTC CASSYWLDPSGISYEQYF
NA TRBJ2-7 NA TRBV5-1 TGCGCCAGCAGCCGTCCGGGTGGGAACAGCTACGAGCAGTACTTC CASSRPGGNSYEQYF
few TRBJ1-2 TRBD1 TRBV20-1 TGCAGTGCTCCGACAGGGTCTAACTATGGCTACACCTTC CSAPTGSNYGYTF
many TRBJ2-3 NA TRBV6-4 TGTGCCAGCAGGGAACGGGAGAATATAGATACGCAGTATTTT CASRERENIDTQYF
NA TRBJ1-1 NA TRBV5-1 TGCGCCAGCAGATCGGGCTCGGACACTGAAGCTTTCTTT CASRSGSDTEAFF
many TRBJ2-1 NA TRBV5-1 TGCGCCAGCAGCCTGGTGGATAGCTCCTACAATGAGCAGTTCTTC CASSLVDSSYNEQFF
few TRBJ2-1 TRBD2 TRBV27 TGTGCCAGCAGTTTAAGACTAGCGGTCGACAATGAGCAGTTCTTC CASSLRLAVDNEQFF
many TRBJ2-3 NA TRBV28 TGTGCCAGCAGTCCGCGGGGACCCTTCACAGATACGCAGTATTTT CASSPRGPFTDTQYF
few TRBJ2-7 NA TRBV4-1 TGCGCCAGCAGCCAATGGACACCGTCCTACGAGCAGTACTTC CASSQWTPSYEQYF
many TRBJ2-1 TRBD1 TRBV10-3 TGTGCCATCAGTAACTATGACAGGGAAGAGCAGTTCTTC CAISNYDREEQFF
many TRBJ2-1 NA TRBV11-2 TGTGCCAGCAGTCCATACCCGGGGGCGGGCCAGTTCTTC CASSPYPGAGQFF
few TRBJ2-2 NA TRBV20-1 TGCAGTGCTCATCCGGGGAACACCGGGGAGCTGTTTTTT CSAHPGNTGELFF
many TRBJ2-3 NA TRBV11-2 TGTGCCAGCAGCCAGAGCACAGATACGCAGTATTTT CASSQSTDTQYF
many TRBJ2-3 TRBD2 TRBV5-1 TGCGCCAGCGGCCTCGCTAGCGGGAGGATGACAGATACGCAGTATTTT CASGLASGRMTDTQYF
many TRBJ2-7 TRBD2 TRBV5-1 TGCGCCAGCAGCTCTGGACTAGCGGGAACTTACGAGCAGTACTTC CASSSGLAGTYEQYF
many TRBJ1-2 TRBD1 TRBV27 TGTGCCAGCAGTCCCGGGAGGACAGGGGAGTATGGCTACACCTTC CASSPGRTGEYGYTF
few TRBJ2-2 NA TRBV4-2 TGTGCCAGCAGCCAAGTAGCCGCGAACACCGGGGAGCTGTTTTTT CASSQVAANTGELFF
few TRBJ2-1 TRBD2 TRBV20-1 TGCAGTCAATATAGCGGGAGGGTTCATAATGAGCAGTTCTTC CSQYSGRVHNEQFF
few TRBJ1-5 TRBD1 TRBV20-1 TGCAGTGCTAGAGCTACGGGACAGGGAGGGCTATTTCGAAATCAGCCCCAGCATTTT CSARATGQGGLFRNQPQHF
few TRBJ2-3 TRBD2 TRBV30 TGTGCCTGGAGCCACGGACTAGCAGCTAGCACAGATACGCAGTATTTT CAWSHGLAASTDTQYF
many TRBJ2-5 NA TRBV7-2 TGTGCCAGCAGCTTAGCGAAAGGCTACCAAGAGACCCAGTACTTC CASSLAKGYQETQYF